This section outlines one TCR beta chain sequence together with its context. The junction differs from germline at one of its ends, possibly a read error. Germline CDR1 SSHAT, CDR2 FNYEAQ (reference sequence). There are 17 residues in the CDR3. The sample originates from a study of blood T cell repertoires in COVID-19. Overall study: The samples span acute and convalescent COVID-19 from the United States, Italy and Spain. Sources were T cells, B-cell-depleted T cells, or PBMCs; the material itself was cDNA or gDNA.

How the authors handled the data: Amplified reference gene primers provided the basis for estimating nucleated cell counts. This table comes from immunoSEQ multiplex PCR, and its TCRdb copy is limited to in-frame clones, with some not included. That table furnishes V, J and clone size, whereas the DNA furnished D and trimming. The table has over 200,000 clones, roughly nine tenths seen once. V and J are TRBV7-7 and TRBJ2-3; D is perhaps TRBD2 (6 bases). This TCR was recovered from a man aged 60 to 75 with COVID-19, enrolled during active disease. Sequenced sample: peripheral blood. CDR3 region: CASSLTSGTEGTDTQYF. In DNA, the CDR3 is TGTGCTAGCAGCTTAACCTCCGGGACTGAAGGCACAGATACGCAGTATTTT.